This T cell receptor (beta chain) was recorded in a study of beta chain features in type 1 diabetes. Isolated RNA was reverse transcribed in full, so expressed TCRB transcripts were sequenced. This table comes from immunoSEQ multiplex PCR, and its TCRdb copy is limited to in-frame clones, with some not included. The table includes 450,000 or so clones, 9.5% to 12% detected once. This CDR3 is built from 14 residues. V dropped 6 bases and J dropped 2 bases, with 11 bases sitting between them. The V gene's germline CDR1 is LNHNV and CDR2 YYDKDF (reference sequence). The receptor was derived from a woman under 30 in good health. The sequenced material came from naive CD4+ T cells from blood. V gene TRBV15 combines with J gene TRBJ1-5; D gene unclear. CDR3 in amino acids: CATREEGGNQPQHF. Here the CDR3 DNA reads TGTGCCACCAGGGAGGAGGGAGGCAATCAGCCCCAGCATTTT.